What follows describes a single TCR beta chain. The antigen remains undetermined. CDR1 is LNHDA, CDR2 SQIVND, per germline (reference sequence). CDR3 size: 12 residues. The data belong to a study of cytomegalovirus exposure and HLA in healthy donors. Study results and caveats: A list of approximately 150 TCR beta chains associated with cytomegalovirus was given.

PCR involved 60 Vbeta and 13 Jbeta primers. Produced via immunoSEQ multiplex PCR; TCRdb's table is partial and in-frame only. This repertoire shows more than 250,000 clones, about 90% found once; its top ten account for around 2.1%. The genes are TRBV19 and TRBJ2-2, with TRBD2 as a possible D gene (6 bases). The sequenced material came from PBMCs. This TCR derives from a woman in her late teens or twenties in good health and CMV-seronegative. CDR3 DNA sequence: TGTGCATCACTAGCTTATACCGGGGAGCTGTTTTTT. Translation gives CASLAYTGELFF.